The 27 T cell receptor beta chains listed next were all sequenced from one sample in a study of immune heterogeneity within non-small cell lung tumors. CDR3 of TCR beta was amplified by multiplex PCR that used 32 V and 13 J primers. TCRdb re-analysed the multiplex PCR reads in MiXCR, keeping a single row per CDR3 protein. This sample has 6,000 to 8,500 distinct CDR3 sequences, with 22% found just once. Samples each supplied 600 ng of bulk tumor genomic DNA as template. Surgery yielded several widely spaced biopsies per primary tumor. It was patients with untreated, newly diagnosed non-small cell lung cancer who underwent curative surgery. The material sequenced was lung tumor tissue. Receptors originate from a man in his fifties or sixties with non-small cell lung cancer.

This clonotype has ten or more counts. The gene calls are TRBV4-2 and TRBJ2-5, with D perhaps TRBD2 (5 bases). CDR3 length: 14 amino acids. Germline loops: CDR1 LGHNA, CDR2 YNFKEQ. The ends were cut back, 0 bases at V and 5 bases at J, with 10 bases in the middle. The CDR3 region has the DNA TGTGCCAGCAGCCAAGATCTTCGAGGGGAGACCCAGTACTTC. The encoded protein is CASSQDLRGETQYF.

This clonotype has a count of ten or more. The chain employs TRBV30 and TRBJ2-1, with D possibly being TRBD2 (6 bases). Looked up from germline, CDR1 is GTSNPN and CDR2 is SVGIG (reference sequence). The V end was cut by 4 bases, the J end by 5 bases, with 24 bases between. This CDR3 is 17 amino acids long. The CDR3 spells CAWTPLIRDFRNNEQFF. The CDR3 region has the DNA TGTGCCTGGACCCCTCTCATACGGGACTTCAGAAACAATGAGCAGTTCTTC.

As for this clonotype: A much larger clone is a single base away; this may be a read error. The CDR3 does not end in the conserved phenylalanine or tryptophan, so this is likely a read error. V and J are TRBV7-8 and TRBJ1-5; D is unclear. Germline values: CDR1 SGHVS, CDR2 FQNEAQ. CDR3 length: 16 amino acids. The germline V and J ends were trimmed by 2 bases and 3 bases, with 14 bases remaining between them. The CDR3 coding sequence is TGTGCCAGCAGCTTAAGACCAGCGGCCATCAATCAGCCCCAGCATCTT. Translation gives CASSLRPAAINQPQHL.

Sample share makes this clonotype medium-sized. This chain connects TRBV25-1 to TRBJ2-1, with 7 bases identical to TRBD2. Trimming at V came to 3 bases and at J to 9 bases, leaving 5 bases not matched to a gene. This CDR3 comprises 13 residues. Germline assignment: CDR1 MGHDK and CDR2 SYGVNS. DNA of the CDR3: TGTGCCAGCAGTGATCGCGGGAGCGGTGAGCAGTTCTTC. Translating gives CASSDRGSGEQFF.

This clonotype was detected ten times or more. V is TRBV18 and J is TRBJ2-3; 7 positions match TRBD1. The CDR3 consists of 14 residues. CDR1 KGHSH and CDR2 LQKENI come from the germline V gene. The ends lost 4 bases at V and 0 bases at J; junction bases unmatched: 1. The CDR3, as DNA: TGTGCCAGCTCACAGGACAGGAGCACAGATACGCAGTATTTT. Its protein product is CASSQDRSTDTQYF. Full variable domain (outside the CDR3, taken from reference TRBV18 and TRBJ2-3): NAGVMQNPRHLVRRRGQEARLRCSPMKGHSHVYWYRQLPEEGLKFMVYLQKENIIDESGMPKERFSAEFPKEGPSILRIQQVVRGDSAAYFCASSQDRSTDTQYFGPGTRLTVL.

Comment on this clonotype: Being one base from a much bigger clone, this may be a read error. The chain recombines TRBV7-9 with TRBJ1-1; D not resolved. V was cut by 9 bases and J by 5 bases, with 13 bases left in between. The CDR3 sequence is 12 residues long. Germline values: CDR1 SEHNR, CDR2 FQNEAQ (reference sequence). As DNA, the CDR3 is TGTGCCAGAAGTTTAGAGAGGACTGAAGCTTTCTTT. Translating it yields CARSLERTEAFF.

This clonotype was found many times. The V and J genes are TRBV6-1 and TRBJ2-2, with TRBD1 matching over 9 bases. The CDR3 is 15 amino acids. V dropped 6 bases and J dropped 5; count of bases not matched to a gene: 7. The germline V gene encodes CDR1 MNHNS and CDR2 SASEGT. The CDR3: CASRDRGASTGELFF. For the CDR3, the DNA is TGTGCCAGCAGGGACAGGGGCGCTTCAACCGGGGAGCTGTTTTTT.

This clonotype was detected many times. The chain employs TRBV20-1 and TRBJ2-3, with 11 bases matching TRBD2. The CDR3 has 15 amino acids. Germline V gene data show CDR1 as DFQATT and CDR2 as SNEGSKA (reference sequence). The V gene end was trimmed by 1 base and the J gene end by 2 bases; junction bases not matched to a gene: 2. DNA of the CDR3: TGCAGTGCTAGAGCTAGCGGGAGGCCCACAGATACGCAGTATTTT. Residues: CSARASGRPTDTQYF.

This clonotype is judged medium-sized. Here the CDR3 DNA reads TGTGCCAGCAGGGACCGGGACCTCACTGGCTACACCTTC. It codes for CASRDRDLTGYTF. The chain recombines TRBV6-1 with TRBJ1-2, with D perhaps TRBD1 (5 bases). The CDR3 totals 13 residues. Germline CDR1 reads MNHNS; CDR2 reads SASEGT. The ends were cut back, 6 bases at V and 7 bases at J, with 15 bases in the middle.

At least ten counts were recorded for this clonotype. V is TRBV7-6 and J is TRBJ1-1; perhaps TRBD1 as D (6 bases). The germline V gene encodes CDR1 SGHVS and CDR2 FNYEAQ. This CDR3 contains 16 residues. V was cut by 3 bases and J by 5 bases, with 19 bases left in between. CDR3 DNA: TGTGCCAGCAGCTTTAGGGGGGGAGGGAAGATGACTGAAGCTTTCTTT. It specifies CASSFRGGGKMTEAFF. Variable domain in full (rest from reference TRBV7-6 and TRBJ1-1): GAGVSQSPRYKVTKRGQDVALRCDPISGHVSLYWYRQALGQGPEFLTYFNYEAQQDKSGLPNDRFSAERPEGSISTLTIQRTEQRDSAMYRCASSFRGGGKMTEAFFGQGTRLTVV.

A word on this clonotype: A clone one base away is much larger, so this may be a read error. The chain couples TRBV2 to TRBJ2-3, with D perhaps matching TRBD2 (6 bases). Trimming took off 5 bases at V and 4 bases at J, with 13 bases between the two ends. Germline assignment: CDR1 SNHLY and CDR2 FYNNEI. This CDR3 is built from 14 residues. For the CDR3, the DNA is TGTGCCAGCAGTCGGAATAGCGGTGCAGATACGCAGTATTTT. This gives the protein CASSRNSGADTQYF.

This clonotype showed up many times. The chain couples TRBV5-1 to TRBJ2-1; no definite D call. CDR1 is SGHRS and CDR2 is YFSETQ in the germline V gene. The CDR3 sequence is 14 residues long. Trimming left V 0 bases short and J 5 bases short, with 9 bases between. The chain's CDR3 is CASSLDLRNNEQFF. Written as DNA, the CDR3 is TGCGCCAGCAGCTTGGATCTGAGGAACAATGAGCAGTTCTTC.

This clonotype was seen just once. A much larger clone differs by one base, so this may be a read error. The chain carries TRBV4-1 and TRBJ1-1; 7 bases are shared with TRBD1. The length of the CDR3 is 15 residues. CDR1 is MGHRA and CDR2 is YSYEKL in the germline V gene. The CDR3 nucleotides are TGCGCCAGCAGCCGCACAGGGGACGCGAACACTGGAGCTTTCTTT. It is translated as CASSRTGDANTGAFF.

By frequency in the sample, this clonotype is large (0.1 to 1%). The chain combines TRBV13 with TRBJ2-7, with 7 positions matching TRBD2. The CDR3 sequence is 18 residues long. CDR1 and CDR2 (germline): PRHDT, FYEKMQ (reference sequence). V lost 5 bases and J lost 0; bases outside the gene matches: 16. CDR3 bases: TGTGCCAGCAGCCCACGGACTGCCGTAGCGGGCATCTCCTACGAGCAGTACTTC. Its protein product is CASSPRTAVAGISYEQYF.

With regard to this clonotype: This could be a read error, since a much larger clone is one nucleotide away. The rearrangement links TRBV28 to TRBJ2-7; 8 bases are a match to TRBD2. Germline lookup yields CDR1 MDHEN and CDR2 SYDVKM. The J segment lost 2 bases and the V segment lost 6 bases, leaving 9 bases of the junction unmatched. The CDR3 has 15 residues. For the CDR3, the DNA is TGTGCCAGCAGGAGCGGGACTAGAGTAACCTACGAGCAGTACTTC. It specifies CASRSGTRVTYEQYF.

With regard to this clonotype: A read error may account for a junction end that differs from germline. DNA for the CDR3: TGCAATGCTAGGGGTTGGGGGGCGGCAGGGCCGAAAGAGCAGTACTTC. It specifies CNARGWGAAGPKEQYF. This sequence joins TRBV20-1 and TRBJ2-7, with D perhaps TRBD1 or TRBD2 (6 bases each). This CDR3 is 16 amino acids long. From germline, CDR1 is DFQATT and CDR2 SNEGSKA (reference sequence).

In its sample, this clonotype was seen a few times. Since a much larger clone is just one base distant, this may be a read error. The chain uses TRBV27 and TRBJ1-4; a possible D gene is TRBD1 (5 bases). The germline V gene has CDR1 MNHEY and CDR2 SMNVEV (reference sequence). V dropped 8 bases and J dropped 7 bases, with 17 bases sitting between them. The CDR3 loop spans 14 amino acids. CDR3 DNA sequence: TGTGCCAGCGGGACGGGATTCCATGGTGAAAAACTGTTTTTT. Translated: CASGTGFHGEKLFF.

Points on this clonotype: This sequence may be a read error, since a much larger clone differs from it by one base. The V gene is TRBV12-3 or TRBV12-4, the J gene TRBJ2-4, with 7 bases fitting TRBD2. The CDR3 extends over 13 amino acids. J was trimmed by 0 bases and V by 9 bases; bases with no gene match: 2. CDR3 DNA sequence: TGTGCCAGAAGCGGGACAGCCAAAAACATTCAGTACTTC. It yields the protein CARSGTAKNIQYF.

This clonotype ranks as medium-sized. The rearrangement uses TRBV20-1 and TRBJ2-5, with D hard to call. The V gene lost 3 bases and the J gene lost 0 bases, with 11 bases spanning the gap. CDR1 is DFQATT, CDR2 SNEGSKA, per germline (reference sequence). The CDR3 loop spans 14 amino acids. CDR3 DNA: TGCAGTGCTAGGACTGCCTGGTACCAAGAGACCCAGTACTTC. Protein sequence: CSARTAWYQETQYF.

Turning to this clonotype: A much larger clone differs by one base, so this may be a read error. V usage is TRBV7-9 and J usage is TRBJ2-1; 9 bases agree with TRBD1. Germline-derived CDR1 and CDR2 are SEHNR and FQNEAQ (reference sequence). There are 11 residues in the CDR3. This CDR3 is CDSSRDRVKFF. CDR3 sequence (DNA): TGTGACAGCAGCCGGGACAGGGTTAAGTTCTTC.

Many counts were recorded for this clonotype. This chain uses TRBV5-6 with TRBJ2-3; no clear D gene. Trimming took 3 bases from V and 3 from J, leaving 11 bases between them. The CDR3 runs to 14 residues. The V gene's germline CDR1 is SGHDT and CDR2 YYEEEE. The CDR3 here is CASSYIDGTDTQYF. The DNA of the CDR3 is TGTGCCAGCAGCTATATAGACGGTACAGATACGCAGTATTTT.

In this sample, this clonotype is medium-sized. The genes are TRBV11-2 and TRBJ1-3; D possibly corresponds to TRBD1 (6 bases). Trimming removed 2 bases at V and 2 bases at J, with 7 bases between. CDR3 length: 14 amino acids. In germline, CDR1 is SGHAT, CDR2 FQNNGV. This chain's CDR3 is CASSLSGAGNTIYF. CDR3 bases: TGTGCCAGCAGCTTATCAGGGGCTGGAAACACCATATATTTT.

Worth noting for this clonotype: One end of the junction does not line up with germline, which may come from a read error. The V and J genes are TRBV6-2 or TRBV6-3 and TRBJ2-7, with a possible D match to TRBD2 (6 bases). The CDR3 has 14 residues. Germline loops: CDR1 MNHEY, CDR2 SVGEGT. In DNA, the CDR3 is TGTGCCAGCGGGGAGGTGGCGACTACCTACGATCAGTACTTC. The encoded protein is CASGEVATTYDQYF.

About this clonotype itself: The CDR3 does not close with the conserved phenylalanine or tryptophan, likely indicating a read error. The rearrangement joins TRBV6-2 or TRBV6-3 to TRBJ2-7; TRBD2 matches 9 bases. The CDR3 runs 12 residues. V lost 7 bases to trimming and J lost 4 bases; unmatched junction nucleotides: 2. Germline V gene lookup returns CDR1 MNHEY and CDR2 SVGEGT. CDR3 region: CASISGRYEQYL. Written as DNA, the CDR3 is TGTGCCAGCATCAGCGGGAGGTACGAGCAGTACCTA.

This clonotype was counted at least ten times. V usage is TRBV5-6 and J usage is TRBJ2-3, with D perhaps TRBD1 (5 bases). Trimming removed 5 bases at V and 0 bases at J, with 16 bases between. Germline loops: CDR1 SGHDT, CDR2 YYEEEE. The CDR3 is 16 residues long. CDR3 sequence reads: CASSFRTGTSTDTQYF. CDR3 sequence (DNA): TGTGCCAGCAGTTTCAGAACAGGAACTAGCACAGATACGCAGTATTTT.

This clonotype is termed medium-sized. The rearrangement uses TRBV29-1 and TRBJ2-7; 8 bases align to TRBD2. The CDR3 spans 14 residues. The J segment lost 0 bases and the V segment lost 1 base, leaving 2 bases of the junction unmatched. The germline V gene encodes CDR1 SQVTM and CDR2 ANQGSEA. The CDR3 sequence: CSVEGLANSYEQYF. Written as DNA, the CDR3 is TGCAGCGTTGAAGGACTAGCGAACTCCTACGAGCAGTACTTC.

This clonotype has at least ten counts. The rearrangement joins TRBV6-6 to TRBJ1-5; D is uncertain. The CDR3 runs to 15 residues. In germline, CDR1 is MNHNY, CDR2 SVGAGI (reference sequence). V was clipped by 0 bases and J by 1 base, with 7 bases between them. The CDR3 coding sequence is TGTGCCAGCAGTTACTCGACGAAAAGCAATCAGCCCCAGCATTTT. It codes for CASSYSTKSNQPQHF.